These T cell receptor beta chains were read from a single sample in a study of cytomegalovirus exposure and HLA in healthy donors. Sequenced by immunoSEQ multiplex PCR; TCRdb stores in-frame clones only, minus some. The sample contains 150,000 or so clones, about 85% of which appear only once. Material for sequencing was PBMCs. These receptors were taken from a man aged 50-59 years in good health and CMV-seropositive. The CDR3 runs from the conserved cysteine through the conserved F or W. D genes are given only for firm matches. Size values are once, few and many counts, or a class for expanded clones, and some rows have none.

D	V	J	size	DNA	CDR3
NA	TRBV18	TRBJ2-3	NA	TGTGCCAGCTCACCTGCGGTTAGCACAGATACGCAGTATTTT	CASSPAVSTDTQYF
NA	TRBV28	TRBJ2-1	NA	TGTGCCAGCAGTACGAGGGACTCCTACAATGAGCAGTTCTTC	CASSTRDSYNEQFF
TRBD1	TRBV11-2	TRBJ1-2	once	TGTGCCAGCAGCGGCGGACAGGCCTACTATGGCTACACCTTC	CASSGGQAYYGYTF
TRBD1	TRBV5-4	TRBJ2-7	NA	TGTGCCAGCAGCTCGGGACAGGGGGTGTCCTACGAGCAGTACTTC	CASSSGQGVSYEQYF
NA	TRBV4-2	TRBJ1-1	NA	TGTGCCAGCAGCCAAGATCAGGGCACTGAAGCTTTCTTT	CASSQDQGTEAFF
NA	TRBV7-2	TRBJ1-4	NA	TGTGCCAGCAGCTTAGGCCCTAGACGCTACAGGGCTCGTAATGAAAAACTGTTTTTT	CASSLGPRRYRARNEKLFF
TRBD2	TRBV28	TRBJ2-2	NA	TGTGCCAGCAGTTTTAGCGGGGAGAACACCGGGGAGCTGTTTTTT	CASSFSGENTGELFF
NA	TRBV9	TRBJ2-3	once	TGTGCCAGCAGCGTAGGGCGGGGACGACAGTATTTT	CASSVGRGRQYF
NA	TRBV18	TRBJ1-1	NA	TGTGCCAGCTCACCCGAGGGGAACACTGAAGCTTTCTTT	CASSPEGNTEAFF
TRBD2	TRBV30	TRBJ2-3	NA	TGTGCCTGGAGTGTACAAGGGGGACTAGCGGGAGGGCCCACAGATACGCAGTATTTT	CAWSVQGGLAGGPTDTQYF
NA	TRBV30	TRBJ1-3	NA	TGTGCCTGGGGAGGGGGAAACACCATATATTTT	CAWGGGNTIYF
NA	TRBV9	TRBJ1-1	NA	TGTGCCAGCAGCGGAGGGGGTATGAACACTGAAGCTTTCTTT	CASSGGGMNTEAFF
TRBD1	TRBV7-8	TRBJ2-7	once	TGTGCCAGCAGCTTAGGAGGGACAGGGGGTTACGAGCAGTACTTC	CASSLGGTGGYEQYF
NA	TRBV28	TRBJ2-1	NA	TGTGCCAGCAGCATGACCGCCGGGGTCTACAATGAGCAGTTCTTC	CASSMTAGVYNEQFF
NA	TRBV6-1	TRBJ2-7	NA	TGTGCCAGCAGTGGTACCCCTATCGACAGGTTCAACGCCTACGAGCAGTACTTC	CASSGTPIDRFNAYEQYF
NA	TRBV30	TRBJ1-5	NA	TGTGCCTGGAGTTCGGCGGGTTATCAGCCCCAGCATTTT	CAWSSAGYQPQHF
TRBD2	TRBV18	TRBJ2-6	NA	TGTGCCAGCTCACCCGGACTAGCGGAGTACTCTGGGGCCAACGTCCTGACTTTC	CASSPGLAEYSGANVLTF
TRBD1	TRBV10-1	TRBJ1-1	NA	TGCGCCAGCAGACCCGGGGACAGGGGGTCCGACACTGAAGCTTTCTTT	CASRPGDRGSDTEAFF
TRBD1	TRBV10-1	TRBJ1-1	few	TGCGCCAGCAGTGGACAGGGTTTCACTGAAGCTTTCTTT	CASSGQGFTEAFF
TRBD2	TRBV5-4	TRBJ2-2	NA	TGTGCCAGCAGCTTGCCAGGGACTAGCGGGAGTTCCGGGGAGCTGTTTTTT	CASSLPGTSGSSGELFF
TRBD1	TRBV10-2	TRBJ1-1	NA	TGCGCCAGCACCCAGGGGGCCTGGAACACTGAAGCTTTCTTT	CASTQGAWNTEAFF
TRBD1	TRBV5-4	TRBJ2-2	NA	TGTGCCAGCAGCCCCCGACAGGGAAACACCGGGGAGCTGTTTTTT	CASSPRQGNTGELFF